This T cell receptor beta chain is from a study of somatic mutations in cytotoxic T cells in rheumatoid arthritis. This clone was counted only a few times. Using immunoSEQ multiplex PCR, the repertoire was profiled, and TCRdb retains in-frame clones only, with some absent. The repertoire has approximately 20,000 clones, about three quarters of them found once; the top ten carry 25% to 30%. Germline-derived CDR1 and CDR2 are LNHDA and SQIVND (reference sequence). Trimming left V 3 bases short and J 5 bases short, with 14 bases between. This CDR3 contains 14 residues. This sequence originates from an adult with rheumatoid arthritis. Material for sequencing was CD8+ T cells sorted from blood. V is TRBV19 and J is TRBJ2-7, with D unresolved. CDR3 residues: CASSIGSLLDEQYF. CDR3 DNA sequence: TGTGCCAGTAGTATCGGCTCTCTCCTAGACGAGCAGTACTTC.